This TCR beta chain was obtained from a study of beta chain features in type 1 diabetes. Regarding the study as a whole: People with Type 1 diabetes carried modestly yet significantly shorter TCRB CDR3s in all four CD4+ subsets.

The entirety of the isolated RNA underwent reverse transcription, so expressed TCRB transcripts were sequenced. Approximately 3.7 million reads per sample on average were obtained from naive, central memory and regulatory T cell samples. Generated by immunoSEQ multiplex PCR, the TCRdb table keeps only in-frame clones and is missing some. The sample has 330,000 or so clones, approximately 14% seen once. This CDR3 spans 15 amino acids. From germline, CDR1 is MNHEY and CDR2 SVGAGI. Trimming took off 8 bases at V and 1 base at J, with 16 bases between the two ends. Purities in excess of 95% were seen in all sorted populations. This clone was seen a few times. Antigen specificity is unknown.

Sequenced sample: central memory CD4+ T cells from blood. This chain connects TRBV6-5 to TRBJ2-3; D might be TRBD1 (5 bases). This TCR derives from a young man in good health. The CDR3 coding sequence is TGTGCCAGCCGACTGACCCTAGGGGGCACAGATACGCAGTATTTT. This codes for CASRLTLGGTDTQYF.